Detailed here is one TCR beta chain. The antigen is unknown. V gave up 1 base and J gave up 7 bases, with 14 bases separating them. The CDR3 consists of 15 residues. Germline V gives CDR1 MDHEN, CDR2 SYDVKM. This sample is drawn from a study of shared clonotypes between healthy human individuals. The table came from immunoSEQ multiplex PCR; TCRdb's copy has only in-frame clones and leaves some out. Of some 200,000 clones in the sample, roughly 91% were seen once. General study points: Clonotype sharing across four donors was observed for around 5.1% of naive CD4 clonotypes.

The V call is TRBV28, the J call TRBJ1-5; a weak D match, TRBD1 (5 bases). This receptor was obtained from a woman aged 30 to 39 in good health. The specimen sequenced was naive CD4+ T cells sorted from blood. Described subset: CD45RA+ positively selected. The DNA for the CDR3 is TGTGCCAGCAGTTTATTGTACCCAGGGAGGCAGCCCCAGCATTTT. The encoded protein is CASSLLYPGRQPQHF.